This T cell receptor (beta chain) was recorded in a study of early T cells in non-severe SARS-CoV-2 infection. Background on the study: RNA in bulk from unsorted whole blood was sequenced, and chains were unpaired. Study-wide findings and caveats: Matches to VDJdb favored anti-spike CD8 responses and missed private and CD4 specificities.

This clonotype has at least ten counts. Its antigen remains unknown. The library protocol tagged individual cDNA molecules with unique molecular identifiers. TCRdb independently ran MiXCR on the 5' RACE reads; one entry per CDR3 protein. The sample holds tens of thousands of distinct CDR3 sequences; about a tenth are singletons and the top ten take under 10%. Trimming stripped 6 bases from V and 5 bases from J, with 16 bases between. Per the germline V gene, CDR1 is MDHEN and CDR2 is SYDVKM. The CDR3 extends over 14 amino acids. The TCR originated in an adult who was a healthcare worker with PCR-confirmed SARS-CoV-2 infection or an uninfected control (not recorded which). The material was whole blood, obtained at baseline. The gene calls are TRBV28 and TRBJ1-1, with D perhaps TRBD1 (5 bases). CDR3 sequence reads: CASSLFRAMTEAFF. The CDR3 DNA is TGTGCCAGCAGCCTTTTCAGGGCTATGACTGAAGCTTTCTTT.